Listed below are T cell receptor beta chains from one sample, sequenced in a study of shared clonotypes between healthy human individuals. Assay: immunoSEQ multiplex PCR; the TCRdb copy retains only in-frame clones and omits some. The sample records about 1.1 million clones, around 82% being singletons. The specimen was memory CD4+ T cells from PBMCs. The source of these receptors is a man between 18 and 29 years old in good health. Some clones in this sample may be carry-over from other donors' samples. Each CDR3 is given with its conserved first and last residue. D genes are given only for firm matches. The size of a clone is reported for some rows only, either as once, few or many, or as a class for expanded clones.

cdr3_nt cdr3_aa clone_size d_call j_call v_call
TGTGCCTGGAGAGAGACTATCTATGGCTACACCTTC CAWRETIYGYTF NA NA TRBJ1-2 TRBV30
TGTGCCAGCACGCCTCCGGGGCGGTTCCAAGAGACCCAGTACTTC CASTPPGRFQETQYF once NA TRBJ2-5 TRBV6-5
TGTGCCAGCAGTCCTCGACAGATAAGCTCCTACGAGCAGTACTTC CASSPRQISSYEQYF NA NA TRBJ2-7 TRBV28
TGTGCCAGCTCACCACAGGCAAATTTGAACACCATATATTTT CASSPQANLNTIYF NA NA TRBJ1-3 TRBV18
TGTGCCAGCAGGCGGGACAGGGGGCTCACAACCGGGGAGCTGTTTTTT CASRRDRGLTTGELFF NA TRBD1 TRBJ2-2 TRBV2
TGTGCCAGCAGCTTAGATTTGGCGGCTGGAAACACCATATATTTT CASSLDLAAGNTIYF NA NA TRBJ1-3 TRBV11-2
TGTGCCAGCAGCGATACAGGGGGCGCAAACGTCCTGACTTTC CASSDTGGANVLTF NA TRBD1 TRBJ2-6 TRBV6-1
TGTGCCAGCAATTCAGGGGGCATTCAGCCCCAGCATTTT CASNSGGIQPQHF NA TRBD1 TRBJ1-5 TRBV6-1
TGTGCCAGTAGTAAGGACAGGGACATTCAGTACTTC CASSKDRDIQYF NA TRBD1 TRBJ2-4 TRBV19
TGTGCCAGCAGCTTGGTCGGGGCCGAGGCCGGGGAGCTGTTTTTT CASSLVGAEAGELFF NA NA TRBJ2-2 TRBV11-1
TGTGCCAGCAACTCTAGAGAGGGCCCTACCGGGGAGCTGTTTTTT CASNSREGPTGELFF once NA TRBJ2-2 TRBV6-6
TGTGCCAGCTCACCAGGACAGGCGAAAACTGGAAACACCATATATTTT CASSPGQAKTGNTIYF NA TRBD1 TRBJ1-3 TRBV18
TGTGCCAGCAGCTCGGGACAGACTAACTATGGCTACACCTTC CASSSGQTNYGYTF NA TRBD1 TRBJ1-2 TRBV7-9
TGTGCCAGCAGCAACCCAGGGGGCCGCTCTGGGGCCAACGTCCTGACTTTC CASSNPGGRSGANVLTF NA NA TRBJ2-6 TRBV21-1
TGTGCCAGCAGCGTAGATTCCCGGGGGCGGGACTATGGCTACACCTTC CASSVDSRGRDYGYTF NA NA TRBJ1-2 TRBV9
TGCAGTGCTAGAGAAACCTATGGCTACACCTTC CSARETYGYTF few NA TRBJ1-2 TRBV20-1
TGCGCCAGCAGCTTGGGGCACGGCGGGCCTTCAGATACGCAGTATTTT CASSLGHGGPSDTQYF once NA TRBJ2-3 TRBV5-1
TGTGCCAGCAGTCCCCTGGGACAGACCCGCTATGGCTACACCTTC CASSPLGQTRYGYTF once TRBD1 TRBJ1-2 TRBV28
TGTGCCATAAGTCTGGGCGGTTCTAGCACAGATACGCAGTATTTT CAISLGGSSTDTQYF NA NA TRBJ2-3 TRBV10-3
TGTGCCTGGGCATTGGGGGAGACCCAGTACTTC CAWALGETQYF few NA TRBJ2-5 TRBV30
TGTGCCAGCTCACCAGCAGAATACAATGAGCAGTTCTTC CASSPAEYNEQFF once NA TRBJ2-1 TRBV18
TGTGCCAGCAGACCCCGGGGGGGAGGGTATAGGAGCTACACCTTC CASRPRGGGYRSYTF NA NA TRBJ1-2 TRBV28
TGTGCCTGGAGTCCCCTTTTAGCGGACGAGCAGTACTTC CAWSPLLADEQYF NA NA TRBJ2-7 TRBV30
TGCGCCAGCAGCTTGGCCCTTTCGAGGGAAAAACTGTTTTTT CASSLALSREKLFF NA NA TRBJ1-4 TRBV5-1
TGTGCCAGCAGCCCTAGACAGGGGGCCTACGAGCAGTACTTC CASSPRQGAYEQYF NA TRBD1 TRBJ2-7 TRBV7-2
TGCGCCAGCAGAAGAGGTAGGCGGGAGTGGGAGACCCAGTACTTC CASRRGRREWETQYF NA TRBD2 TRBJ2-5 TRBV10-1
TGCGCCAGCAGCTTTACCGGACTGTACGGAAACACCATATATTTT CASSFTGLYGNTIYF NA NA TRBJ1-3 TRBV5-1
TGTGCCAGCAGCTACGTGCGGGAGAGCAATGAGCAGTTCTTC CASSYVRESNEQFF NA TRBD2 TRBJ2-1 TRBV7-6
TGTGCCGTCAGGGGGATAGCGGGAGTTGTCGGGGAGCTGTTTTTT CAVRGIAGVVGELFF NA TRBD2 TRBJ2-2 TRBV30
TGTGCCACCCAACGCGCTAGCGGGAGCTCCTACGAGCAGTACTTC CATQRASGSSYEQYF few TRBD2 TRBJ2-7 TRBV10-3
TGCGCCAGCAGTTCCGGGACAGGGATATACGAGCAGTACTTC CASSSGTGIYEQYF NA TRBD1 TRBJ2-7 TRBV5-1
TGTGCCAGCAGCTTGAGTAGCGGAAACACAGATACGCAGTATTTT CASSLSSGNTDTQYF NA NA TRBJ2-3 TRBV5-4
TGTGCCAGCACCAAGGACAGGGGACACTATGGCTACACCTTC CASTKDRGHYGYTF NA TRBD1 TRBJ1-2 TRBV6-5
TGTGCCAGCAGCTGGCGGACTAGCGGGAGGGACATTCAGTACTTC CASSWRTSGRDIQYF NA TRBD2 TRBJ2-4 TRBV7-2
TGTGCCAGTACGAATACAGGGTTTCGAGCTGAAGCTTTCTTT CASTNTGFRAEAFF few NA TRBJ1-1 TRBV27
TGTGCCAGCAGCTTAGGTCCTGCCCTCATCTCCTACGAGCAGTACTTC CASSLGPALISYEQYF NA NA TRBJ2-7 TRBV7-8
TGTGCCAGCCTTGACAGGGGGAACACTGAAGCTTTCTTT CASLDRGNTEAFF NA TRBD1 TRBJ1-1 TRBV28
TGCGCCAGCAGCTTGATGGGACTAGCGGGAGCTTACAATGAGCAGTTCTTC CASSLMGLAGAYNEQFF NA TRBD2 TRBJ2-1 TRBV5-1
TGTGCCAGCAGCTTCGGGGGAGCCTTGCACACTGAAGCTTTCTTT CASSFGGALHTEAFF NA NA TRBJ1-1 TRBV7-2
TGCGCCAGCAGCCAAGATCTAAGCCAGCCTGCCTACAATGAGCAGTTCTTC CASSQDLSQPAYNEQFF NA NA TRBJ2-1 TRBV4-1
TGTGCCAGCTCACCGATGACCAACAGCCAAGAGACCCAGTACTTC CASSPMTNSQETQYF NA NA TRBJ2-5 TRBV18
TGTGCCCGCGGACAGAGGGGAGAGACCCAGTACTTC CARGQRGETQYF NA NA TRBJ2-5 TRBV2
TGTGCCAGCAGCCGCCGGGGGCAAGAGACCCAGTACTTC CASSRRGQETQYF once NA TRBJ2-5 TRBV7-9
TGTGCCAGCAGCTTGGGGGCGATATACAATGAGCAGTTCTTC CASSLGAIYNEQFF NA NA TRBJ2-1 TRBV7-9
TGTGCCATCAGGGGTGTGGGCTCCTACGAGCAGTACTTC CAIRGVGSYEQYF NA NA TRBJ2-7 TRBV28
TGTGCCAGCAGCCAAGTCGGGACTAGCGCTTCAGGGTGGTTCTTC CASSQVGTSASGWFF NA TRBD2 TRBJ2-1 TRBV14
TGTGCCAGCAGCCAAACAGGGTCCCACAATGAGCAGTTCTTC CASSQTGSHNEQFF many NA TRBJ2-1 TRBV5-4
TGTGCCAGCATCGACAGAAAATTCGGGGGCAATCAGCCCCAGCATTTT CASIDRKFGGNQPQHF few NA TRBJ1-5 TRBV28
TGTGCCAGCGGGGGGACTAATGGTATTTTAGGGGGTTCGGACTTC CASGGTNGILGGSDF NA NA TRBJ2-7 TRBV2
TGCGCCAGCAGACAGGGAAGGGATCAGCCCCAGCATTTT CASRQGRDQPQHF NA NA TRBJ1-5 TRBV5-1
TGTGCTAGTGGTTTGGCCCGACAGGGGGGAGACAATGAGCAGTTCTTC CASGLARQGGDNEQFF NA TRBD1 TRBJ2-1 TRBV12-5
TGCGCCAGCAGCTTGAGTACGGGACAGAGCACAGATACGCAGTATTTT CASSLSTGQSTDTQYF NA TRBD1 TRBJ2-3 TRBV5-1
TGTGCCAGCAGTTCCCACTACGAGCAGTACTTC CASSSHYEQYF few NA TRBJ2-7 TRBV28
TGTGCCAGCAGTCTAGGGGCTCACGAGACCCAGTACTTC CASSLGAHETQYF NA NA TRBJ2-5 TRBV7-2
TGCGCCAGCAGCTTGGAGGGGGCGGTTTACAATGAGCAGTTCTTC CASSLEGAVYNEQFF once TRBD1 TRBJ2-1 TRBV5-1
TGTGCCAGCACCCAAATGGGGGTTCGGAACTATGGCTACACCTTC CASTQMGVRNYGYTF NA NA TRBJ1-2 TRBV6-1
TGTGCCAGCAGTGTTAATTCTGATCCCGGAAACACCATATATTTT CASSVNSDPGNTIYF many NA TRBJ1-3 TRBV6-1
TGTGCCAGCAGGATCACAGGGGGCACCGGGGAGCTGTTTTTT CASRITGGTGELFF NA TRBD1 TRBJ2-2 TRBV6-5
TGTGCCATCAGTCACCCCCCCGGACAGGTCGGCTACACCTTC CAISHPPGQVGYTF NA TRBD1 TRBJ1-2 TRBV10-3